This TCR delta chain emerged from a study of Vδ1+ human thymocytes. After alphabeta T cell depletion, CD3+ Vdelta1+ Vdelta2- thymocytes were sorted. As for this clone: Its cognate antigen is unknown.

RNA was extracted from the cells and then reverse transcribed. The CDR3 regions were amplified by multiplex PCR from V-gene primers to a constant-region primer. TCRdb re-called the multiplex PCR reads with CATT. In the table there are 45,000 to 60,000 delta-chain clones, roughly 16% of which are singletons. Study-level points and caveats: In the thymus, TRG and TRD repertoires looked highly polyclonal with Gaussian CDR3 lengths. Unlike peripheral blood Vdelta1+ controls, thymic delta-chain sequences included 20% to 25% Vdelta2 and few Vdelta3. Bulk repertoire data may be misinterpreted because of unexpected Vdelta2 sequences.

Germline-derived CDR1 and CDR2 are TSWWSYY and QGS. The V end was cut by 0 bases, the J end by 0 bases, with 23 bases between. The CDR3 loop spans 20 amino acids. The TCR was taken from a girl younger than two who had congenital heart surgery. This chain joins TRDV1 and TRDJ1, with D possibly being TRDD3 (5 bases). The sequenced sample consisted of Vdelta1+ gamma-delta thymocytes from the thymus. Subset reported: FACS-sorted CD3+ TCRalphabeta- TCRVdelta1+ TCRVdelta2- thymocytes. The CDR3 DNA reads TGTGCTCTTGGGGAACTTATCCGGGGGGGGTTCGCCTCGTACACCGATAAACTCATCTTT. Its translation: CALGELIRGGFASYTDKLIF.